This is a list of T cell receptor beta chains from one sample in a study of human T cells and chemical hapten exposure. TCRdb re-called the RACE reads with MiXCR, one entry per CDR3 protein. The sample lists fewer than 45,000 distinct CDR3 sequences, approximately 10% occurring once. Source: whole blood, taken in connection with sensitization to the hapten diphenylcyclopropenone (DPC). The receptors were gathered from a man aged 45-60 years with alopecia areata. Some clones in this sample may be carry-over from other donors' samples. The CDR3 runs from the conserved cysteine through the conserved F or W. Fields, in order: clone size, J gene, CDR3 length, V gene, D gene, CDR3 protein, CDR3 DNA. A D gene is named only where the DNA matches it firmly. Clone size is stated in some rows and not others, as once, few, many or a class when expanded.

clone size: .
J gene: TRBJ2-7
CDR3 length: 15
V gene: TRBV28
D gene: .
CDR3 protein: CASSSTKGTSYEQYF
CDR3 DNA: TGTGCCAGCAGTTCAACCAAGGGGACCTCCTACGAGCAGTACTTC

clone size: many
J gene: TRBJ2-2
CDR3 length: 13
V gene: TRBV7-9
D gene: .
CDR3 protein: CASKAGYGGELFF
CDR3 DNA: TGTGCCAGCAAGGCAGGGTATGGCGGGGAGCTGTTTTTT

clone size: many
J gene: TRBJ2-7
CDR3 length: 15
V gene: TRBV4-3
D gene: .
CDR3 protein: CASSQDTGRPGRQYF
CDR3 DNA: TGCGCCAGCAGCCAAGATACGGGTAGGCCGGGTAGGCAGTACTTC

clone size: many
J gene: TRBJ1-6
CDR3 length: 17
V gene: TRBV20-1
D gene: TRBD1
CDR3 protein: CSARDLGQSSYNSPLHF
CDR3 DNA: TGCAGTGCTAGAGATTTGGGACAGAGCTCCTATAATTCACCCCTCCACTTT

clone size: many
J gene: TRBJ2-5
CDR3 length: 16
V gene: TRBV7-2
D gene: TRBD2
CDR3 protein: CASSLAPGLAQETQYF
CDR3 DNA: TGTGCCAGCAGCTTAGCGCCGGGACTAGCGCAAGAGACCCAGTACTTC

clone size: .
J gene: TRBJ2-7
CDR3 length: 12
V gene: TRBV3-2
D gene: .
CDR3 protein: CASSQGPYEQYF
CDR3 DNA: TGTGCCAGCAGCCAAGGTCCCTACGAGCAGTACTTC

clone size: few
J gene: TRBJ2-1
CDR3 length: 17
V gene: TRBV30
D gene: TRBD2
CDR3 protein: CAWSVTGLAPVYNEQFF
CDR3 DNA: TGTGCCTGGAGTGTAACCGGACTAGCACCTGTCTACAATGAGCAGTTCTTC

clone size: few
J gene: TRBJ2-1
CDR3 length: 14
V gene: TRBV24-1
D gene: .
CDR3 protein: CATSDTDRYNEQFF
CDR3 DNA: TGTGCCACCAGTGACACCGACAGATACAATGAGCAGTTCTTC

clone size: few
J gene: TRBJ1-2
CDR3 length: 14
V gene: TRBV12-3/TRBV12-4
D gene: .
CDR3 protein: CASSSRDFAYGYTF
CDR3 DNA: TGTGCCAGCAGTTCCCGGGACTTTGCCTATGGCTACACCTTC

clone size: .
J gene: TRBJ2-1
CDR3 length: 14
V gene: TRBV2
D gene: TRBD2
CDR3 protein: CASTGLARYNEQFF
CDR3 DNA: TGTGCCAGCACCGGACTAGCTCGCTACAATGAGCAGTTCTTC

clone size: many
J gene: TRBJ1-1
CDR3 length: 14
V gene: TRBV7-8
D gene: TRBD1
CDR3 protein: CASSIGTVGTEAFF
CDR3 DNA: TGTGCCAGCAGCATCGGGACAGTCGGTACTGAAGCTTTCTTT

clone size: .
J gene: TRBJ1-1
CDR3 length: 14
V gene: TRBV10-3
D gene: .
CDR3 protein: CAISESGRAAEAFF
CDR3 DNA: TGTGCCATCAGTGAGTCGGGAAGGGCGGCTGAAGCTTTCTTT

clone size: many
J gene: TRBJ2-7
CDR3 length: 14
V gene: TRBV5-4
D gene: .
CDR3 protein: CASSLATGQYEQYF
CDR3 DNA: TGTGCCAGCAGCTTGGCCACAGGACAGTACGAGCAGTACTTC

clone size: .
J gene: TRBJ1-2
CDR3 length: 14
V gene: TRBV7-2
D gene: .
CDR3 protein: CASSLDGTTDGYTF
CDR3 DNA: TGTGCCAGCAGCTTGGACGGGACGACGGATGGCTACACCTTC

clone size: many
J gene: TRBJ2-3
CDR3 length: 16
V gene: TRBV7-8
D gene: TRBD1
CDR3 protein: CASSLENRGGTDTQYF
CDR3 DNA: TGTGCCAGCAGCTTAGAGAACAGGGGTGGCACAGATACGCAGTATTTT

clone size: many
J gene: TRBJ1-5
CDR3 length: 15
V gene: TRBV27
D gene: .
CDR3 protein: CASSFPGESNQPQHF
CDR3 DNA: TGTGCCAGCAGTTTCCCAGGGGAGAGCAATCAGCCCCAGCATTTT

clone size: many
J gene: TRBJ2-1
CDR3 length: 17
V gene: TRBV4-2
D gene: TRBD2
CDR3 protein: CASSQDPGLAGINEQFF
CDR3 DNA: TGTGCCAGCAGCCAAGATCCCGGACTAGCGGGAATAAATGAGCAGTTCTTC

clone size: many
J gene: TRBJ2-6
CDR3 length: 16
V gene: TRBV7-7
D gene: .
CDR3 protein: CASSPQRSPGANVLTF
CDR3 DNA: TGTGCTAGCAGCCCGCAGAGGTCCCCTGGGGCCAACGTCCTGACTTTC

clone size: .
J gene: TRBJ2-2
CDR3 length: 14
V gene: TRBV5-1
D gene: .
CDR3 protein: CASSLVLDNGELFF
CDR3 DNA: TGCGCCAGCAGCTTGGTTCTAGACAACGGGGAGCTGTTTTTT

clone size: many
J gene: TRBJ2-5
CDR3 length: 14
V gene: TRBV11-2
D gene: .
CDR3 protein: CASSPDRHQETQYF
CDR3 DNA: TGTGCCAGCAGCCCGGACAGACACCAAGAGACCCAGTACTTC

clone size: many
J gene: TRBJ2-2
CDR3 length: 15
V gene: TRBV6-5
D gene: TRBD2
CDR3 protein: CASRAGTSNTGELFF
CDR3 DNA: TGTGCCAGCAGGGCCGGGACTAGCAACACCGGGGAGCTGTTTTTT

clone size: .
J gene: TRBJ1-1
CDR3 length: 13
V gene: TRBV6-2/TRBV6-3
D gene: TRBD1
CDR3 protein: CASSRQGGTEAFF
CDR3 DNA: TGTGCCAGCAGCCGACAGGGGGGCACTGAAGCTTTCTTT

clone size: many
J gene: TRBJ2-7
CDR3 length: 18
V gene: TRBV19
D gene: TRBD2
CDR3 protein: CASSPGLAGAVGVHEQYF
CDR3 DNA: TGTGCCAGTAGCCCGGGACTAGCGGGAGCAGTGGGGGTTCACGAGCAGTACTTC

clone size: many
J gene: TRBJ2-1
CDR3 length: 15
V gene: TRBV6-1
D gene: .
CDR3 protein: CASKVGYSSYNEQFF
CDR3 DNA: TGTGCCAGCAAGGTAGGATATAGCTCCTACAATGAGCAGTTCTTC

clone size: many
J gene: TRBJ2-7
CDR3 length: 14
V gene: TRBV7-2
D gene: TRBD2
CDR3 protein: CASSLTSGRYEQYF
CDR3 DNA: TGTGCCAGCAGCTTGACTAGCGGGAGGTACGAGCAGTACTTC

clone size: many
J gene: TRBJ2-7
CDR3 length: 15
V gene: TRBV4-3
D gene: .
CDR3 protein: CASSQEGRATYEQYF
CDR3 DNA: TGCGCCAGCAGCCAAGAGGGGCGGGCCACCTACGAGCAGTACTTC

clone size: many
J gene: TRBJ2-7
CDR3 length: 11
V gene: TRBV29-1
D gene: TRBD1
CDR3 protein: CSAYRGYEQYF
CDR3 DNA: TGCAGCGCCTACAGGGGTTACGAGCAGTACTTC

clone size: many
J gene: TRBJ2-7
CDR3 length: 14
V gene: TRBV6-1
D gene: TRBD1
CDR3 protein: CASSPGQGPFEQYF
CDR3 DNA: TGTGCCAGCAGCCCGGGACAGGGCCCCTTCGAGCAGTACTTC

clone size: few
J gene: TRBJ2-2
CDR3 length: 14
V gene: TRBV7-6
D gene: .
CDR3 protein: CASRQGGNTGELFF
CDR3 DNA: TGTGCCAGCCGGCAGGGGGGGAACACCGGGGAGCTGTTTTTT

clone size: many
J gene: TRBJ2-5
CDR3 length: 15
V gene: TRBV5-1
D gene: .
CDR3 protein: CASSLVSGGGETQYF
CDR3 DNA: TGCGCCAGCAGCTTGGTTAGCGGAGGAGGAGAGACCCAGTACTTC

clone size: many
J gene: TRBJ2-1
CDR3 length: 18
V gene: TRBV10-2
D gene: .
CDR3 protein: CASSEIFGLAGPYNEQFF
CDR3 DNA: TGCGCCAGCAGTGAGATTTTCGGGCTGGCGGGACCGTACAATGAGCAGTTCTTC

clone size: few
J gene: TRBJ2-1
CDR3 length: 13
V gene: TRBV29-1
D gene: TRBD1
CDR3 protein: CSGGQGSWDEQFF
CDR3 DNA: TGCAGCGGGGGACAGGGTAGCTGGGATGAGCAGTTCTTC

clone size: .
J gene: TRBJ2-3
CDR3 length: 15
V gene: TRBV7-8
D gene: TRBD1
CDR3 protein: CASSFGQGGLDTQYF
CDR3 DNA: TGTGCCAGCAGCTTCGGACAGGGCGGGTTAGATACGCAGTATTTT

clone size: many
J gene: TRBJ2-3
CDR3 length: 14
V gene: TRBV29-1
D gene: .
CDR3 protein: CSVGYGAGTDTQYF
CDR3 DNA: TGCAGCGTTGGATATGGGGCCGGGACAGATACGCAGTATTTT

clone size: many
J gene: TRBJ2-7
CDR3 length: 11
V gene: TRBV6-5
D gene: .
CDR3 protein: CASSNRYEQYF
CDR3 DNA: TGTGCCAGCAGCAACCGGTACGAGCAGTACTTC

clone size: few
J gene: TRBJ2-4
CDR3 length: 13
V gene: TRBV28
D gene: TRBD2
CDR3 protein: CASSPAGTTLQYF
CDR3 DNA: TGTGCCAGCAGTCCCGCCGGGACTACTCTTCAGTACTTC

clone size: many
J gene: TRBJ2-7
CDR3 length: 14
V gene: TRBV18
D gene: .
CDR3 protein: CASSPKSVTYEQYF
CDR3 DNA: TGTGCCAGCTCACCAAAATCGGTTACCTACGAGCAGTACTTC

clone size: .
J gene: TRBJ1-1
CDR3 length: 13
V gene: TRBV7-6
D gene: .
CDR3 protein: CASSADTNTEAFF
CDR3 DNA: TGTGCCAGCAGCGCAGATACGAACACTGAAGCTTTCTTT

clone size: many
J gene: TRBJ2-3
CDR3 length: 14
V gene: TRBV6-1
D gene: TRBD1
CDR3 protein: CASSRDRSTDTQYF
CDR3 DNA: TGTGCCAGCAGCCGGGACAGGAGTACAGATACGCAGTATTTT

clone size: .
J gene: TRBJ2-1
CDR3 length: 12
V gene: TRBV20-1
D gene: .
CDR3 protein: CSANPTSYEQFF
CDR3 DNA: TGCAGTGCTAACCCCACTAGTTATGAGCAGTTCTTC

clone size: .
J gene: TRBJ2-3
CDR3 length: 15
V gene: TRBV5-1
D gene: TRBD1
CDR3 protein: CASSPGQGARDTQYF
CDR3 DNA: TGCGCCAGCAGCCCGGGACAGGGGGCAAGAGATACGCAGTATTTT

clone size: many
J gene: TRBJ2-1
CDR3 length: 14
V gene: TRBV12-3/TRBV12-4
D gene: .
CDR3 protein: CASSPGGGTNEQFF
CDR3 DNA: TGTGCCAGCAGTCCGGGGGGAGGGACAAATGAGCAGTTCTTC

clone size: many
J gene: TRBJ1-5
CDR3 length: 13
V gene: TRBV6-5
D gene: .
CDR3 protein: CASSRDVYQPQHF
CDR3 DNA: TGTGCCAGCAGTCGGGACGTCTATCAGCCCCAGCATTTT

clone size: many
J gene: TRBJ2-4
CDR3 length: 16
V gene: TRBV6-2/TRBV6-3
D gene: TRBD1
CDR3 protein: CASSSRTGGYENIQYF
CDR3 DNA: TGTGCCAGCAGTTCCCGGACAGGGGGTTATGAAAACATTCAGTACTTC

clone size: few
J gene: TRBJ2-7
CDR3 length: 14
V gene: TRBV25-1
D gene: TRBD1
CDR3 protein: CASRPGTAGYEQYF
CDR3 DNA: TGTGCCAGCAGGCCCGGGACAGCCGGCTACGAGCAGTACTTC

clone size: many
J gene: TRBJ2-7
CDR3 length: 14
V gene: TRBV5-1
D gene: .
CDR3 protein: CASASGRSSYEQYF
CDR3 DNA: TGCGCCAGCGCGTCCGGGCGGAGCTCCTACGAGCAGTACTTC

clone size: few
J gene: TRBJ2-5
CDR3 length: 13
V gene: TRBV2
D gene: .
CDR3 protein: CASSDRDQETQYF
CDR3 DNA: TGTGCCAGCAGTGACAGGGACCAAGAGACCCAGTACTTC

clone size: many
J gene: TRBJ2-6
CDR3 length: 14
V gene: TRBV20-1
D gene: .
CDR3 protein: CSATDSPGANVLTF
CDR3 DNA: TGCAGTGCCACCGACAGCCCTGGGGCCAACGTCCTGACTTTC

clone size: many
J gene: TRBJ2-5
CDR3 length: 12
V gene: TRBV29-1
D gene: TRBD2
CDR3 protein: CSVRGDQETQYF
CDR3 DNA: TGCAGCGTTCGGGGGGATCAAGAGACCCAGTACTTC

clone size: many
J gene: TRBJ2-1
CDR3 length: 13
V gene: TRBV6-2/TRBV6-3
D gene: .
CDR3 protein: CASSPFWGNEQFF
CDR3 DNA: TGTGCCAGCAGCCCTTTCTGGGGCAATGAGCAGTTCTTC

clone size: .
J gene: TRBJ1-1
CDR3 length: 14
V gene: TRBV9
D gene: .
CDR3 protein: CASSAQQENTEAFF
CDR3 DNA: TGTGCCAGCAGCGCTCAGCAAGAGAACACTGAAGCTTTCTTT

clone size: many
J gene: TRBJ2-7
CDR3 length: 16
V gene: TRBV24-1
D gene: TRBD2
CDR3 protein: CATSDPQTSEVGEQYF
CDR3 DNA: TGTGCCACCAGTGATCCTCAGACTAGCGAGGTGGGCGAGCAGTACTTC